A single sample gave rise to the 15 T cell receptor beta chains below, sequenced in a study of PD-1 blockade in classical Hodgkin lymphoma. Stated time point: newly diagnosed, previously untreated cHL patient sample. TCRdb's copy holds only in-frame clones and misses some; the assay was immunoSEQ multiplex PCR. This repertoire shows 15,000 to 20,000 clones, 80% to 95% found once; its top ten account for 6.5% to 8.5%. Sequenced sample: peripheral blood mononuclear cells (PBMCs). These receptors were collected from a human donor with classical Hodgkin lymphoma.

About this clone: It differs at one base from a far larger clone, so likely a read error. This CDR3 is also generated by other DNA sequences in the sample. The J gene is TRBJ2-7, the V gene TRBV28; a weak D match, TRBD1 (5 bases). Germline values: CDR1 MDHEN, CDR2 SYDVKM. Between the trimmed V and J ends, which lost 4 bases and 3 bases, there was a span of 13 bases. This CDR3 spans 14 amino acids. For the CDR3, the DNA is TGTGCCAGCAGTTACCGGCAGGGCGGCTACGAGCAGTACTTC. Translating gives CASSYRQGGYEQYF.

This chain joins TRBV19 and TRBJ2-2; a possible D gene is TRBD2 (6 bases). CDR3 size: 14 residues. Germline CDR1 reads LNHDA; CDR2 reads SQIVND (reference sequence). The V and J ends lost 7 bases and 5 bases respectively, with 14 bases between them. The CDR3 here is CASNSRGSTGELFF. CDR3 nucleotide sequence: TGTGCCAGTAACTCCCGGGGGAGTACCGGGGAGCTGTTTTTT.

The chain carries TRBV4-1 and TRBJ2-3, with D tentatively TRBD2 (5 bases). CDR1 is MGHRA, CDR2 YSYEKL, per germline. Trimming pared 5 bases from V and 4 bases from J, leaving 19 bases between. The CDR3 contains 16 residues. The CDR3 DNA is TGCGCCAGCAGCGTATTAATCCCGGGGTTGGCAGATACGCAGTATTTT. Translated, it gives CASSVLIPGLADTQYF.

About this clone: Other DNA variants within this sample encode the same CDR3. This chain uses TRBV5-1 with TRBJ2-7; 8 nucleotides match TRBD1. The CDR3 runs to 13 residues. The trim removed 5 bases at V and 1 base at J, leaving 2 bases unmatched. Germline V lookup: CDR1 SGHRS, CDR2 YFSETQ. The CDR3 DNA reads TGCGCCAGCAGGGGGACAGGTTCCTACGAGCAGTACTTC. Protein sequence: CASRGTGSYEQYF.

The chain carries TRBV30 and TRBJ1-2, with D hard to call. With 5 bases removed from V and 0 bases from J, the gap between germline ends came to 7 bases. Germline-derived CDR1 and CDR2 are GTSNPN and SVGIG (reference sequence). CDR3 length equals 12 residues. The CDR3 DNA sequence: TGTGCCTGGTCTCAGACTAACTATGGCTACACCTTC. It specifies CAWSQTNYGYTF.

V and J are TRBV6-4 and TRBJ2-3; D is perhaps TRBD1 or TRBD2 (5 bases each). The CDR3 is 14 residues long. The V gene's germline CDR1 is MRHNA and CDR2 SNTAGT. V was clipped by 3 bases and J by 1 base, with 8 bases between them. CDR3 sequence: CASSDGDGTDTQYF. As DNA, the CDR3 is TGTGCCAGCAGTGATGGGGACGGCACAGATACGCAGTATTTT.

This clone occurred once. The chain recombines TRBV7-8 with TRBJ2-7; D perhaps matches TRBD2 (6 bases). CDR3 length: 17 residues. Trimming took off 0 bases at V and 4 bases at J, with 19 bases between the two ends. The germline CDR1 and CDR2 sequences are SGHVS and FQNEAQ. CDR3 nucleotide sequence: TGTGCCAGCAGCTTAGCTGCGGGGTCGGCAACTCGATACGAGCAGTACTTC. Protein product: CASSLAAGSATRYEQYF.

The J gene is TRBJ1-2, the V gene TRBV9; D uncertain. V was pared by 4 bases and J by 9 bases, with 13 bases between. CDR3 length equals 12 residues. Germline V gives CDR1 SGDLS, CDR2 YYNGEE. Written as DNA, the CDR3 is TGTGCCAGCAGCCCCCCTTCGGGTAGCTACACCTTC. As protein: CASSPPSGSYTF. Drawing the rest from reference TRBV9 and TRBJ1-2, the complete variable domain is DSGVTQTPKHLITATGQRVTLRCSPRSGDLSVYWYQQSLDQGLQFLIQYYNGEERAKGNILERFSAQQFPDLHSELNLSSLELGDSALYFCASSPPSGSYTFGSGTRLTVV.

In this sample, this clone turned up a few times. V gene TRBV6-5 combines with J gene TRBJ2-7; unclear D gene. CDR1 is MNHEY, CDR2 SVGAGI, per germline. This CDR3 comprises 13 residues. V was clipped by 2 bases and J by 3 bases, with 8 bases between them. CDR3 nucleotide sequence: TGTGCCAGCAGTTACGGTCCTCACTACGAGCAGTACTTC. It specifies CASSYGPHYEQYF.

This chain uses TRBV25-1 with TRBJ1-2; D is perhaps TRBD1 (6 bases). CDR3 size: 14 residues. The germline gives CDR1 MGHDK, CDR2 SYGVNS. The V and J ends lost 1 base and 2 bases respectively, with 8 bases between them. This chain's CDR3 is CASSELGGNYGYTF. CDR3 in DNA: TGTGCCAGCAGTGAATTAGGGGGGAACTATGGCTACACCTTC.

The count of this clone is one. This chain links TRBV15 with TRBJ1-3, with D unresolved. The V and J ends lost 0 bases and 2 bases respectively, with 8 bases between them. From germline, CDR1 is LNHNV and CDR2 YYDKDF (reference sequence). The CDR3 has 15 residues. The CDR3 DNA sequence: TGTGCCACCAGCAGAGAGAGTAGCACTGGAAACACCATATATTTT. This codes for CATSRESSTGNTIYF. The entire variable domain, with the rest obtained from reference TRBV15 and TRBJ1-3, is as follows: DAMVIQNPRYQVTQFGKPVTLSCSQTLNHNVMYWYQQKSSQAPKLLFHYYDKDFNNEADTPDNFQSRRPNTSFCFLDIRSPGLGDTAMYLCATSRESSTGNTIYFGEGSWLTVV.

The V gene is TRBV30, the J gene TRBJ2-5, with TRBD2 identical over 12 bases. The length of the CDR3 is 17 residues. CDR1 and CDR2 from the germline V gene are GTSNPN and SVGIG (reference sequence). V lost 0 bases to trimming and J lost 3 bases; unmatched junction nucleotides: 8. The CDR3 sequence is CAWSVLWTSGKEETQYF. CDR3 DNA: TGTGCCTGGAGTGTACTCTGGACTAGCGGGAAGGAAGAGACCCAGTACTTC.

V gene TRBV6-4 combines with J gene TRBJ1-2, with D possibly TRBD1 on 6 matching bases. V gave up 2 bases and J gave up 8 bases, with 15 bases separating them. Germline V gene data show CDR1 as MRHNA and CDR2 as SNTAGT. This CDR3 contains 14 residues. The CDR3 DNA sequence: TGTGCCAGCAGTGACCCATACAGGGCGCGGGGCTACACCTTC. Translating it yields CASSDPYRARGYTF.

This clone was recorded a few times. The chain employs TRBV25-1 and TRBJ2-2; D ambiguous. The CDR3 has 12 residues. V was cut by 4 bases and J by 3 bases, with 3 bases left in between. Germline V gene sequence: CDR1 MGHDK, CDR2 SYGVNS. As DNA, the CDR3 is TGTGCCAGCAGTGGGTACACCGGGGAGCTGTTTTTT. It specifies CASSGYTGELFF.

V usage is TRBV5-4 and J usage is TRBJ2-1, with D maybe TRBD2 (6 bases). CDR1 SGHNT and CDR2 YYREEE come from the germline V gene (reference sequence). This CDR3 comprises 13 residues. The germline V and J ends were trimmed by 2 bases and 10 bases, with 13 bases remaining between them. The CDR3 DNA is TGTGCCAGCAGCTTATCCGGGAGCGACGAGCAGTTCTTC. This encodes CASSLSGSDEQFF.